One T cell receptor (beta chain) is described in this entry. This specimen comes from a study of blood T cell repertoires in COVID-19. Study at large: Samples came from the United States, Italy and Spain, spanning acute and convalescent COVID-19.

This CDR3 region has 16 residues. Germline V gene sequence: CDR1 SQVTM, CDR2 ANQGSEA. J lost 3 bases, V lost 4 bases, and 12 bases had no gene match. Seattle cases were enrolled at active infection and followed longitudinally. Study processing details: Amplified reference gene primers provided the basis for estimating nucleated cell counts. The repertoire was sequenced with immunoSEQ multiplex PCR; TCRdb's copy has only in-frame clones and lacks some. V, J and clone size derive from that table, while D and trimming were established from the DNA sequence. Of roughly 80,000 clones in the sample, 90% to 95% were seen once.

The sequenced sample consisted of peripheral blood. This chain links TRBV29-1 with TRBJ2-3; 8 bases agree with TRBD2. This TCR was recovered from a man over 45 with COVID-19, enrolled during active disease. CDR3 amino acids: CSVVASGSLGTDTQYF. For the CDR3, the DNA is TGCAGCGTTGTCGCGAGCGGGAGTTTGGGAACAGATACGCAGTATTTT.